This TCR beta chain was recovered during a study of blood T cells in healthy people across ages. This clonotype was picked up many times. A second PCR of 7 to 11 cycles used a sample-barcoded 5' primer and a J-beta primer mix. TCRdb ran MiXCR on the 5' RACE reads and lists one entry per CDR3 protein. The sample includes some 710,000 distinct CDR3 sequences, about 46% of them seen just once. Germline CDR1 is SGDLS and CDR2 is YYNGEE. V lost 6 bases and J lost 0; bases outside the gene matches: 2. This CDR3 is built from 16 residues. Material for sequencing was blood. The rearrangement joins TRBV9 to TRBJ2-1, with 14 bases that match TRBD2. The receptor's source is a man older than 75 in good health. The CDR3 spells CASTGTSGSSYNEQFF. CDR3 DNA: TGTGCCAGCACCGGGACTAGCGGGAGCTCCTACAATGAGCAGTTCTTC.